The 8 T cell receptor beta chains below all came from one sample that was sequenced in a study of cytomegalovirus exposure and HLA in healthy donors. With 60 Vbeta and 13 Jbeta primers, the PCR was carried out. Clones were sequenced by immunoSEQ multiplex PCR, and TCRdb holds only the in-frame ones, with some missing. This sample has some 100,000 clones, with around two thirds found just once. The sample comprised PBMCs. These receptors all stem from a human donor in good health.

The genes are TRBV29-1 and TRBJ1-5; D gene ambiguous. The V end lost 0 bases, the J end lost 1 base, and 10 bases lay between the germline ends. There are 15 residues in the CDR3. CDR1 SQVTM and CDR2 ANQGSEA come from the germline V gene. Written as DNA, the CDR3 is TGCAGCGTTGAAGATGGGCCGGGGAGCAATCAGCCCCAGCATTTT. Protein product: CSVEDGPGSNQPQHF.

The V gene is TRBV27, the J gene TRBJ1-3; D may be TRBD1 (6 bases). This CDR3 has 15 amino acids. Trimming left V 8 bases short and J 3 bases short, with 17 bases between. Germline V lookup: CDR1 MNHEY, CDR2 SMNVEV (reference sequence). CDR3 sequence: CASGSRGGDGNTIYF. CDR3 bases: TGTGCCAGCGGATCCCGAGGGGGAGATGGAAACACCATATATTTT.

A single count supports this clone. The chain carries TRBV5-6 and TRBJ1-4, with D hard to call. The CDR3 spans 13 residues. CDR1 and CDR2 from the germline V gene are SGHDT and YYEEEE. Trimming left V 4 bases short and J 0 bases short, with 4 bases between. The CDR3 bases are TGTGCCAGCAGCCCGGCAACTAATGAAAAACTGTTTTTT. Its protein product is CASSPATNEKLFF. Complete variable domain (other parts from reference TRBV5-6 and TRBJ1-4): DAGVTQSPTHLIKTRGQQVTLRCSPKSGHDTVSWYQQALGQGPQFIFQYYEEEERQRGNFPDRFSGHQFPNYSSELNVNALLLGDSALYLCASSPATNEKLFFGSGTQLSVL.

Of note for this clone: The same CDR3 arises from other DNA sequences in this sample as well. CDR3 protein: CASSQGPGQNSPLHF. The CDR3 DNA sequence: TGCGCCAGCAGCCAAGGGCCGGGACAGAATTCACCCCTCCACTTT. The chain links TRBV4-3 to TRBJ1-6, with 7 positions matching TRBD1. There are 15 residues in the CDR3. With V trimmed by 1 base and J by 7 bases, 4 bases remained unmatched. The germline V gene has CDR1 LGHNA and CDR2 YSLEER.

The CDR3 loop is CAANPSGSDYGYTF. The CDR3 nucleotides are TGTGCCGCCAACCCCTCGGGGTCAGACTATGGCTACACCTTC. The V and J genes are TRBV28 and TRBJ1-2; D is unclear. The CDR3 covers 14 residues. V was cut by 11 bases and J by 3 bases, with 19 bases left in between. Germline V gene lookup returns CDR1 MDHEN and CDR2 SYDVKM.

V and J are TRBV28 and TRBJ1-3, with D possibly matching TRBD1 (5 bases). Between the trimmed V and J ends, which lost 2 bases and 2 bases, there was a span of 7 bases. Germline CDR1 and CDR2: MDHEN and SYDVKM. This CDR3 is 14 amino acids long. CDR3 loop: CASSLRGAGNTIYF. CDR3 nucleotides: TGTGCCAGCAGTTTAAGGGGCGCTGGAAACACCATATATTTT.

This clone was observed a handful of times. V usage is TRBV9 and J usage is TRBJ2-1, with D tentatively TRBD1 (6 bases). The V end was cut by 0 bases, the J end by 3 bases, with 13 bases between. Germline assignment: CDR1 SGDLS and CDR2 YYNGEE. The CDR3 consists of 16 residues. The CDR3 reads CASSVEGDLYYNEQFF. As DNA, the CDR3 is TGTGCCAGCAGCGTAGAGGGGGACCTGTACTACAATGAGCAGTTCTTC.

The rearrangement joins TRBV14 to TRBJ1-1, with D hard to call. V lost 0 bases and J lost 5, with 13 bases in between. The CDR3 is 15 amino acids. In germline, CDR1 is SGHDN, CDR2 FVKESK. The DNA of the CDR3 is TGTGCCAGCAGCCAAGAAAGTCTCCGGGGAACTGAAGCTTTCTTT. This codes for CASSQESLRGTEAFF.